Below are 20 T cell receptor beta chains sequenced from a single sample in a study of T cell responses to AZD1222 COVID-19 vaccine. Only in-frame clones appear in the TCRdb table, and some are missing; sequencing was by immunoSEQ multiplex PCR. The sample has 100,000 to 150,000 clones, roughly 86% seen once; the top ten hold over 9.5%. Sequenced material: peripheral blood, taken on day 0 of AZD1222 vaccination. The receptors originated from an adult in good health.

In its sample, this clone was seen many times. The chain joins TRBV7-9 to TRBJ2-7; 13 bases line up with TRBD2. Looked up from germline, CDR1 is SEHNR and CDR2 is FQNEAQ (reference sequence). CDR3 length equals 16 residues. Losses at the gene ends were 5 bases for V and 6 bases for J; bases not matched to a gene: 10. CDR3 protein: CASSPRTSGGKPEQYF. In DNA form, the CDR3 reads TGTGCCAGCAGCCCCAGGACTAGCGGGGGCAAACCCGAGCAGTACTTC.

This rearrangement joins TRBV29-1 to TRBJ2-2, with D possibly matching TRBD1 (6 bases). V lost 4 bases, J lost 0 bases, and 9 bases lay in between. CDR1 and CDR2 from the germline V gene are SQVTM and ANQGSEA. The CDR3 is 14 amino acids. CDR3 sequence: CSVGQVTNTGELFF. The CDR3, as DNA: TGCAGCGTTGGACAGGTTACGAACACCGGGGAGCTGTTTTTT.

V and J are TRBV6-1 and TRBJ2-4, with 10 positions matching TRBD1. Germline V CDR1 and CDR2: MNHNS, SASEGT. CDR3 length: 17 amino acids. Trimming cost V 4 bases and J 7 bases; bases outside gene matches: 13. The CDR3 coding sequence is TGTGCCAGCAGTGTAGACCCGGGACAGGGGCCCAGGAACATTCAGTACTTC. Translated: CASSVDPGQGPRNIQYF.

V is TRBV3-1 (or the pseudogene TRBV3-2) and J is TRBJ2-1; D ambiguous. This CDR3 has 15 residues. The germline CDR1 and CDR2 sequences are LGHDT and YNNKEL (reference sequence). Trimming shortened V by 4 bases and J by 7 bases, and 17 bases separated the two germline ends. CDR3 amino acids: CASSPTKGPRNEQFF. In DNA, the CDR3 is TGTGCCAGCAGCCCCACGAAGGGCCCCAGAAATGAGCAGTTCTTC.

This clone turned up a few times. V usage is TRBV19 and J usage is TRBJ1-2; a weak D match, TRBD1 (6 bases). Trimming left V 5 bases short and J 2 bases short, with 15 bases between. Germline V gives CDR1 LNHDA, CDR2 SQIVND (reference sequence). There are 15 residues in the CDR3. The CDR3 sequence is CASSPRTDRNYGYTF. CDR3 coding DNA: TGTGCCAGTAGTCCCCGGACAGACCGGAACTATGGCTACACCTTC.

The rearrangement uses TRBV29-1 and TRBJ2-5, with D perhaps matching TRBD2 (5 bases). The CDR3 totals 13 residues. The germline V and J ends were trimmed by 3 bases and 5 bases, with 13 bases remaining between them. Germline lookup yields CDR1 SQVTM and CDR2 ANQGSEA. CDR3 amino acids: CSVDGRRGETQYF. CDR3 bases: TGCAGCGTTGACGGCCGCCGGGGTGAGACCCAGTACTTC.

This clone has just one count. The CDR3 sequence: CASRPGQLSGNTIYF. As DNA, the CDR3 is TGTGCCAGCAGACCGGGACAGCTCTCTGGAAACACCATATATTTT. This rearrangement joins TRBV6-6 to TRBJ1-3, with 7 bases identical to TRBD1. V shed 6 bases and J 0 bases; nucleotides not matched to a gene: 5. Germline CDR1 MNHNY, CDR2 SVGAGI (reference sequence). This CDR3 contains 15 residues.

This chain connects TRBV7-3 to TRBJ2-5; no clear D gene. The V end was cut by 0 bases, the J end by 4 bases, with 6 bases between. The CDR3 covers 13 residues. Germline V gene data show CDR1 as SGHTA and CDR2 as FQGTGA. CDR3 sequence: CASSLTVLETQYF. CDR3 nucleotides: TGTGCCAGCAGCTTAACGGTCCTAGAGACCCAGTACTTC.

V and J are TRBV10-3 and TRBJ1-1; 10 nucleotides align to TRBD1. The CDR3 is made up of 16 amino acids. CDR1 and CDR2 (germline): ENHRY, SYGVKD. The ends lost 4 bases at V and 2 bases at J; junction bases unmatched: 7. The CDR3 DNA reads TGTGCCATCAGTGGGGGACAGGGGATGTATAACACTGAAGCTTTCTTT. This sequence encodes CAISGGQGMYNTEAFF.

This sequence joins TRBV29-1 and TRBJ1-2, with D uncertain. The germline CDR1 and CDR2 sequences are SQVTM and ANQGSEA. This CDR3 comprises 12 residues. V was cut by 3 bases and J by 4 bases, with 9 bases left in between. The CDR3 coding sequence is TGCAGCGTTGAGTTCCTACTCTATGGCTACACCTTC. Protein sequence: CSVEFLLYGYTF.

The V gene is TRBV5-1, the J gene TRBJ1-2; D is unresolved. V shed 4 bases and J shed 7 bases, with 20 bases lying between them. The CDR3 spans 15 residues. Per germline, CDR1 SGHRS and CDR2 YFSETQ. CDR3 in amino acids: CASSPGSLVSGGYTF. In DNA form, the CDR3 reads TGCGCCAGCAGCCCGGGGAGTCTGGTTAGCGGTGGCTACACCTTC.

This chain connects TRBV19 to TRBJ2-7; D not resolved. The CDR3 consists of 13 residues. V lost 6 bases and J lost 0, with 9 bases in between. Germline-derived CDR1 and CDR2 are LNHDA and SQIVND (reference sequence). The CDR3 DNA follows: TGTGCCAGTAGAGCCAGAGGCTCCTACGAGCAGTACTTC. This encodes CASRARGSYEQYF.

V is TRBV6-5 and J is TRBJ2-7; D is possibly TRBD1 (6 bases). V gave up 6 bases and J gave up 3 bases, with 15 bases separating them. The CDR3 is 14 residues long. Germline loops: CDR1 MNHEY, CDR2 SVGAGI. The CDR3 spells CASRLRDTLYEQYF. The CDR3 DNA reads TGTGCCAGCAGACTCCGGGACACCCTCTACGAGCAGTACTTC.

This chain joins TRBV11-2 and TRBJ2-7; 8 bases match TRBD1. Germline lookup yields CDR1 SGHAT and CDR2 FQNNGV. Trimming removed 7 bases from V and 1 base from J; junction bases left unmatched: 6. The CDR3 is 14 amino acids. The CDR3 DNA reads as TGTGCCAGCACCCGGACAGGGCTTTCCTACGAGCAGTACTTC. This sequence encodes CASTRTGLSYEQYF.

This sequence joins TRBV28 and TRBJ1-6; D possibly corresponds to TRBD1 (5 bases). The CDR3 loop spans 16 amino acids. Germline CDR1 MDHEN, CDR2 SYDVKM. V lost 6 bases and J lost 1, with 13 bases in between. CDR3 sequence: CASSQPGGSYNSPLHF. In DNA form, the CDR3 reads TGTGCCAGCAGCCAACCGGGGGGGTCCTATAATTCACCCCTCCACTTT. The full variable domain, its missing parts supplied by reference TRBV28 and TRBJ1-6, is DVKVTQSSRYLVKRTGEKVFLECVQDMDHENMFWYRQDPGLGLRLIYFSYDVKMKEKGDIPEGYSVSREKKERFSLILESASTNQTSMYLCASSQPGGSYNSPLHFGNGTRLTVT.

This clone showed up just a few times. The chain carries TRBV11-2 and TRBJ1-1, with D tentatively TRBD1 (6 bases). Trimming removed 5 bases at V and 4 bases at J, with 14 bases between. Germline CDR1 is SGHAT and CDR2 is FQNNGV. This CDR3 has 14 amino acids. In nucleotides, the CDR3 is TGTGCCAGCAGCCGAGTTGGGGGGCTCACTGAAGCTTTCTTT. Residues: CASSRVGGLTEAFF.

This clone was picked up a small number of times. V is TRBV5-4 and J is TRBJ1-4, with unresolved D. The V gene lost 4 bases and the J gene lost 0 bases, with 10 bases spanning the gap. This CDR3 region has 15 residues. Germline V gives CDR1 SGHNT, CDR2 YYREEE (reference sequence). The CDR3 spells CASSLGRATNEKLFF. The CDR3, as DNA: TGTGCCAGCAGCCTCGGACGAGCAACTAATGAAAAACTGTTTTTT.

The chain carries TRBV5-1 and TRBJ1-5; D gene unclear. Germline assignment: CDR1 SGHRS and CDR2 YFSETQ. The CDR3 consists of 16 residues. V lost 0 bases to trimming and J lost 0 bases, with 10 bases between them. CDR3 nucleotide sequence: TGCGCCAGCAGCTTGGCAGCCCGGTTTAGCAATCAGCCCCAGCATTTT. This gives the protein CASSLAARFSNQPQHF.

The gene calls are TRBV7-2 and TRBJ2-5; TRBD2 matches 8 bases. Germline assignment: CDR1 SGHTA and CDR2 FQGNSA. The J segment lost 7 bases and the V segment lost 5 bases, leaving 15 bases of the junction unmatched. CDR3 length: 16 residues. The CDR3 DNA is TGTGCCAGCAGCGCGGGGGGTAGCGGGGCTGTCGGGACCCAGTACTTC. This gives the protein CASSAGGSGAVGTQYF.

The chain couples TRBV28 to TRBJ2-1; 12 bases line up with TRBD2. In germline, CDR1 is MDHEN, CDR2 SYDVKM. CDR3 length equals 16 residues. The J segment lost 3 bases and the V segment lost 4 bases, leaving 4 bases of the junction unmatched. The CDR3 here is CASSSRTSGDYNEQFF. In DNA form, the CDR3 reads TGTGCCAGCAGTTCGAGGACTAGCGGGGACTACAATGAGCAGTTCTTC.